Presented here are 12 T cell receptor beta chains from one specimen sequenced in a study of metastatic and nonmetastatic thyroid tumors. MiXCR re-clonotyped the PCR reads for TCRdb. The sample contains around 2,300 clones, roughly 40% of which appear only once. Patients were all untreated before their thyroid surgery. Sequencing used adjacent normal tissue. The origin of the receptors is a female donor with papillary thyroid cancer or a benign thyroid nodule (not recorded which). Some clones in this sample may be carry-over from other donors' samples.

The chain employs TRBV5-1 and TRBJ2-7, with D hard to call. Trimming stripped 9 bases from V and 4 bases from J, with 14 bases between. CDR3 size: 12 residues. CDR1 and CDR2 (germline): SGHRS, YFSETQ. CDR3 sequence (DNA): TGCGCCAACTCACCAAGGGCTTACGAGCAGTACTTC. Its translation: CANSPRAYEQYF.

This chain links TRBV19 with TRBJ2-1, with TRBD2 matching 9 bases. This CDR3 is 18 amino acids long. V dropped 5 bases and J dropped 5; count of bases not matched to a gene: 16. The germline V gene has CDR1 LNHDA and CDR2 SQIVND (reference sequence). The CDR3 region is CASSPGTSSTGVHNEQFF. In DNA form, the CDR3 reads TGTGCCAGTAGTCCCGGGACTAGCTCAACCGGGGTTCACAATGAGCAGTTCTTC.

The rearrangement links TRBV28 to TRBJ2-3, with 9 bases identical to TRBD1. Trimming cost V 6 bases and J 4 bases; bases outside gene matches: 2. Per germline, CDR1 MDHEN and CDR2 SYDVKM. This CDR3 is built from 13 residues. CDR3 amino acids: CASRRQGADTQYF. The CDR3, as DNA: TGTGCCAGCAGACGACAGGGGGCAGATACGCAGTATTTT. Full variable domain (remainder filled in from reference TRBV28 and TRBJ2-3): DVKVTQSSRYLVKRTGEKVFLECVQDMDHENMFWYRQDPGLGLRLIYFSYDVKMKEKGDIPEGYSVSREKKERFSLILESASTNQTSMYLCASRRQGADTQYFGPGTRLTVL.

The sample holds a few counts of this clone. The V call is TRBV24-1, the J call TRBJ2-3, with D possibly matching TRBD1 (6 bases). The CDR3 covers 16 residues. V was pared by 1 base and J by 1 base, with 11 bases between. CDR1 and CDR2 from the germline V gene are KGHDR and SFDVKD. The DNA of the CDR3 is TGTGCCACCAGTGATTTAGGACAGTATGGCACAGATACGCAGTATTTT. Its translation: CATSDLGQYGTDTQYF.

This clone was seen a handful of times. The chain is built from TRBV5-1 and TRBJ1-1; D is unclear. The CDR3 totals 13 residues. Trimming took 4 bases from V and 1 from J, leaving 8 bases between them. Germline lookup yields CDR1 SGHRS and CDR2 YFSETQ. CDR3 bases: TGCGCCAGCAGCAGGGATGCGAACACTGAAGCTTTCTTT. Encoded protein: CASSRDANTEAFF.

The CDR3: CASSPLRGQDYGYTF. CDR3 sequence (DNA): TGCGCCAGCAGCCCATTGCGGGGGCAGGACTATGGCTACACCTTC. The chain employs TRBV5-1 and TRBJ1-2; tentatively, D is TRBD1 (6 bases). Deletions cut 4 bases from V and 3 bases from J, with 16 bases between. Germline loops: CDR1 SGHRS, CDR2 YFSETQ. This CDR3 spans 15 amino acids. The whole variable domain, remainder taken from reference TRBV5-1 and TRBJ1-2, is KAGVTQTPRYLIKTRGQQVTLSCSPISGHRSVSWYQQTPGQGLQFLFEYFSETQRNKGNFPGRFSGRQFSNSRSEMNVSTLELGDSALYLCASSPLRGQDYGYTFGSGTRLTVV.

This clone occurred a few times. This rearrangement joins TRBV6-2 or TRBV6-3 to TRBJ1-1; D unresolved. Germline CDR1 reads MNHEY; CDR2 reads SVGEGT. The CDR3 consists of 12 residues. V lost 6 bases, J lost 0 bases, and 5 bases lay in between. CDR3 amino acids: CASRSLNTEAFF. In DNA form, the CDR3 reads TGTGCCAGCAGGTCGCTGAACACTGAAGCTTTCTTT.

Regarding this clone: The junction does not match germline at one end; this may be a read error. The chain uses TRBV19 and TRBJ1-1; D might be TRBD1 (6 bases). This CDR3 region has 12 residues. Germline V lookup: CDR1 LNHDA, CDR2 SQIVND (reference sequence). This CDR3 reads CSSSDVGTKTFF. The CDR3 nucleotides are TGTTCCAGTAGTGATGTCGGGACAAAGACTTTCTTT. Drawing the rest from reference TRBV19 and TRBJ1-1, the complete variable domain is DGGITQSPKYLFRKEGQNVTLSCEQNLNHDAMYWYRQDPGQGLRLIYYSQIVNDFQKGDIAEGYSVSREKKESFPLTVTSAQKNPTAFYLCSSSDVGTKTFFGQGTRLTVV.

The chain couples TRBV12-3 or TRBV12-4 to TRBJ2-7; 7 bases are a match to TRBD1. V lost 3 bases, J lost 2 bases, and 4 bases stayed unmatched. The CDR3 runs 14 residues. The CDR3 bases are TGTGCCAGCAGTTTCCGGACAGGAACCTACGAGCAGTACTTC. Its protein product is CASSFRTGTYEQYF.

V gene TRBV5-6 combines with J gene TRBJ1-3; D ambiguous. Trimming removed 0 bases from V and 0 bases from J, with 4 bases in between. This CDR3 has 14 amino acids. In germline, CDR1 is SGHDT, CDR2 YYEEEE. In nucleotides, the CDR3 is TGTGCCAGCAGCTTGGGGCTCTCTGGAAACACCATATATTTT. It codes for CASSLGLSGNTIYF. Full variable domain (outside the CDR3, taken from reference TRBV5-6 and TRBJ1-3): DAGVTQSPTHLIKTRGQQVTLRCSPKSGHDTVSWYQQALGQGPQFIFQYYEEEERQRGNFPDRFSGHQFPNYSSELNVNALLLGDSALYLCASSLGLSGNTIYFGEGSWLTVV.

The CDR3 bases are TGCGCCAGCAGCTTGGACACAGGGTCTAAAGCTTTCTTT. It yields the protein CASSLDTGSKAFF. The V and J genes are TRBV5-1 and TRBJ1-1; D is perhaps TRBD1 (6 bases). Germline V gene lookup returns CDR1 SGHRS and CDR2 YFSETQ. The CDR3 length is 13 residues. V was clipped by 0 bases and J by 9 bases, with 12 bases between them.

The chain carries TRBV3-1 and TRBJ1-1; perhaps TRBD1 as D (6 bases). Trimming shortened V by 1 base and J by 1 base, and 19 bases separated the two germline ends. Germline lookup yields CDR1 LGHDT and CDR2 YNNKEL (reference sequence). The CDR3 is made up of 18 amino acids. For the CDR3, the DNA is TGTGCCAGCAGCCAAGGATTCGCCAGGGGCGGTGAGAACACTGAAGCTTTCTTT. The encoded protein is CASSQGFARGGENTEAFF.